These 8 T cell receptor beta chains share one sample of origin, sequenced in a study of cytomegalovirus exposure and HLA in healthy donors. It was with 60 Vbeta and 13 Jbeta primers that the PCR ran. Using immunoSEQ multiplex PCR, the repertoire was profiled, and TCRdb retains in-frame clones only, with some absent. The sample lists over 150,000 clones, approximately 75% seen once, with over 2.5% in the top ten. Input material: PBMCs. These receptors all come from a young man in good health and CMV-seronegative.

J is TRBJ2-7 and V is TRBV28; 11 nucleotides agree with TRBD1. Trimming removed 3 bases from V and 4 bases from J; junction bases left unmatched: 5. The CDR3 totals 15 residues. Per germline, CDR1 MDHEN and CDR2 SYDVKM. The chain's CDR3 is CASSFKGQGGYEQYV. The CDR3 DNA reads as TGTGCCAGCAGTTTCAAGGGACAGGGGGGTTACGAGCAGTACGTC.

CDR3 in DNA: TGTGCCAGCAGCTCGGACAGCGAAGGGATGAACACTGAAGCTTTCTTT. Residues: CASSSDSEGMNTEAFF. V is TRBV13 and J is TRBJ1-1; the D gene is possibly TRBD1 (6 bases). Germline V CDR1 and CDR2: PRHDT, FYEKMQ (reference sequence). The CDR3 is 16 amino acids. The germline V and J ends were trimmed by 4 bases and 0 bases, with 15 bases remaining between them.

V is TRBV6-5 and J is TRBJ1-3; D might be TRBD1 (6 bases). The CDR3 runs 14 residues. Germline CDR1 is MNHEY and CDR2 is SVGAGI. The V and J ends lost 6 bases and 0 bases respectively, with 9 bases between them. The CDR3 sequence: CASRRQASGNTIYF. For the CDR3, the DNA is TGTGCCAGCAGGAGACAGGCCTCTGGAAACACCATATATTTT.

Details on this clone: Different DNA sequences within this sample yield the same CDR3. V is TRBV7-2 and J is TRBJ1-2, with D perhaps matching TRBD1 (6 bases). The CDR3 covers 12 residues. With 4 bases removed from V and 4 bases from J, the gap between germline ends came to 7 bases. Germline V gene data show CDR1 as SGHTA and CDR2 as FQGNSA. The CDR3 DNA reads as TGTGCCAGCAGCTCAGGGGCCTATGGCTACACCTTC. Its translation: CASSSGAYGYTF.

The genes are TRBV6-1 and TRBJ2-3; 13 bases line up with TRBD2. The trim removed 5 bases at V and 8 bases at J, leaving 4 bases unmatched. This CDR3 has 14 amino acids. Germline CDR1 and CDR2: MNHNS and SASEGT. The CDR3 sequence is CASSLTSGRSTQYF. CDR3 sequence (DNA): TGTGCCAGCAGTCTGACTAGCGGGAGGAGTACGCAGTATTTT.

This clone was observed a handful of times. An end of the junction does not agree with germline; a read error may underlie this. The CDR3 reads CASSQGQGRENSQYF. CDR3 DNA sequence: TGTGCCAGCAGCCAAGGCCAGGGAAGGGAAAACAGTCAGTACTTC. This chain links TRBV4-2 with TRBJ2-4; TRBD1 might be the D (5 bases). The CDR3 contains 15 residues. Germline assignment: CDR1 LGHNA and CDR2 YNFKEQ.

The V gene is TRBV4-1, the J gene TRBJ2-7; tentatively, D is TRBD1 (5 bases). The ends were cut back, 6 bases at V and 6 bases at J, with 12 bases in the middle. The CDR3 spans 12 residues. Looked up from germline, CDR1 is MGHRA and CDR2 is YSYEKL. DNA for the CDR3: TGCGCCAGCAGGGGGCCGTCGGGCGAGCAGTACTTC. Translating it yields CASRGPSGEQYF.

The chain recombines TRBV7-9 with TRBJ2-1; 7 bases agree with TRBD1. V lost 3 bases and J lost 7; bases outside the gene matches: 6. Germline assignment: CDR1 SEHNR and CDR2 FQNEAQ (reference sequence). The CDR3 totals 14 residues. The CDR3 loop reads CASSFTGEHNEQFF. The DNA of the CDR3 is TGTGCCAGCAGCTTTACAGGGGAGCATAATGAGCAGTTCTTC.